One and the same sample provided the 30 T cell receptor beta chains below, sequenced in a study of blood T cells in healthy people across ages. A second roughly 6 to 11 cycle PCR used barcoded and J-beta primers. TCRdb passed the 5' RACE reads through MiXCR, listing each CDR3 protein once. The sample holds roughly 640,000 distinct CDR3 sequences, about 28% seen once. The sample consisted of blood. These receptors were collected from a woman over 75 in good health.

Only a few counts were recorded for this clonotype. The rearrangement links TRBV12-3 or TRBV12-4 to TRBJ2-1; 9 nucleotides line up with TRBD2. The V gene end was trimmed by 6 bases and the J gene end by 3 bases; junction bases not matched to a gene: 9. The CDR3 sequence is 16 residues long. CDR3 bases: TGTGCCAGCAGACCCAACCTAGCGGGGTTCTACAATGAGCAGTTCTTC. The encoded protein is CASRPNLAGFYNEQFF.

On this clonotype: Given a much more abundant clone one base away, this may be a read error. J is TRBJ2-7 and V is TRBV3-1; D unresolved. The germline gives CDR1 LGHDT, CDR2 YNNKEL (reference sequence). The V gene lost 1 base and the J gene lost 0 bases, with 10 bases spanning the gap. The CDR3 sequence is 15 residues long. For the CDR3, the DNA is TGTGCCAGCAGCCAAGGGTCCGGGTTCTCCTACGAGCAGTACTTC. Translated: CASSQGSGFSYEQYF.

This clonotype appeared many times. CDR3 region: CASSIGQGIYNEQFF. CDR3 nucleotide sequence: TGCGCCAGCAGCATAGGACAGGGGATTTACAATGAGCAGTTCTTC. The chain combines TRBV5-1 with TRBJ2-1; 9 bases fit TRBD1. The CDR3 has 15 amino acids. With 4 bases clipped from V and 4 bases from J, the junction kept 6 bases outside the gene matches. Per germline, CDR1 SGHRS and CDR2 YFSETQ.

This clonotype was recorded many times. The rearrangement joins TRBV10-3 to TRBJ1-6, with 7 bases fitting TRBD1. V was clipped by 7 bases and J by 9 bases; unmatched bases: 12. The V gene's germline CDR1 is ENHRY and CDR2 SYGVKD. The CDR3 covers 15 residues. This CDR3 reads CAIKTGQSSGSPLHF. For the CDR3, the DNA is TGTGCCATCAAGACGGGACAGTCCTCCGGTTCACCCCTCCACTTT.

This clonotype was recorded many times. DNA of the CDR3: TGTGCCAGCAGCCAGGTCTCGGGGAGCGGGCGCGAGACCCAGTACTTC. Translated, it gives CASSQVSGSGRETQYF. The gene calls are TRBV3-1 and TRBJ2-5, with D possibly matching TRBD2 (6 bases). Germline lookup yields CDR1 LGHDT and CDR2 YNNKEL (reference sequence). This CDR3 spans 16 amino acids. V was trimmed by 3 bases and J by 5 bases, leaving 19 bases between them.

This clonotype occurred many times. One end of the junction varies from germline; a read error may be responsible. The V call is TRBV2, the J call TRBJ2-7; 8 bases line up with TRBD2. This CDR3 has 15 residues. Germline CDR1 reads SNHLY; CDR2 reads FYNNEI. The CDR3 region is CASTEGVAGLYEQYF. As DNA, the CDR3 is TGTGCCAGCACTGAAGGCGTAGCGGGGCTCTACGAGCAGTACTTC.

J is TRBJ2-3 and V is TRBV12-3 or TRBV12-4; D may be TRBD2 (6 bases). CDR3 length: 14 amino acids. Trimming took 3 bases from V and 4 from J, leaving 11 bases between them. This CDR3 is CASSFAGRADTQYF. The CDR3 nucleotides are TGTGCCAGCAGTTTTGCGGGGCGCGCAGATACGCAGTATTTT.

This clonotype was seen ten or more times. This chain joins TRBV12-3 or TRBV12-4 and TRBJ2-3, with 13 bases aligning to TRBD2. The CDR3 has 13 residues. The V and J ends lost 5 bases and 14 bases, in that order; junction bases with no gene match: 7. The CDR3 region is CASSRTSGGVRYF. The CDR3 region has the DNA TGTGCCAGCAGTCGCACTAGCGGGGGGGTTCGGTATTTT.

V and J are TRBV5-6 and TRBJ1-6; perhaps TRBD1 as D (6 bases). Germline lookup yields CDR1 SGHDT and CDR2 YYEEEE. The CDR3 loop spans 15 amino acids. Trimming stripped 3 bases from V and 10 bases from J, with 17 bases between. CDR3 region: CASSSTRGGWSPLHF. The CDR3 DNA reads as TGTGCCAGCAGCTCTACCCGGGGGGGCTGGTCACCCCTCCACTTT.

This clonotype has ten or more counts. The chain couples TRBV10-3 to TRBJ2-5; unclear D gene. The V gene lost 4 bases and the J gene lost 1 base, with 7 bases spanning the gap. The CDR3 has 13 amino acids. Germline values: CDR1 ENHRY, CDR2 SYGVKD. In DNA, the CDR3 is TGTGCCATCAGTGGGGGTGGCCAAGAGACCCAGTACTTC. Residues: CAISGGGQETQYF.

This chain connects TRBV4-1 to TRBJ2-7; perhaps TRBD2 as D (5 bases). The J call may be mistaken, given a closer DNA end match to TRBJ2-4. CDR1 is MGHRA, CDR2 YSYEKL, per germline. CDR3 length: 15 residues. The CDR3, as DNA: TGCGCCAGCAGCCAAGAAGGAGGCCCTAACGGCATTCAGTACTTC. This sequence encodes CASSQEGGPNGIQYF.

In this sample, this clonotype turned up many times. This rearrangement joins TRBV7-9 to TRBJ2-1; TRBD1 matches at 8 bases. Germline trimming cut 5 bases from V and 8 bases from J; bases unmatched to any gene: 14. CDR1 and CDR2 from the germline V gene are SEHNR and FQNEAQ (reference sequence). The CDR3 extends over 16 amino acids. Written as DNA, the CDR3 is TGTGCCAGCAGCGCAGGGAGGACAGGGAATCATTATGAGCAGTTCTTC. Translation: CASSAGRTGNHYEQFF.

In the case of this clonotype: It may be a read error: a sequence one base away is much more abundant. V is TRBV4-2 and J is TRBJ2-5; TRBD1 aligns across 7 bases. J gave up 11 bases and V 0 bases, and 18 bases lay outside the gene matches. The CDR3 spans 17 residues. In germline, CDR1 is LGHNA, CDR2 YNFKEQ. In DNA form, the CDR3 reads TGTGCCAGCAGCCAAGACAACATGCGAGACAGGGTCAATGAGCAGTACTTC. Amino acid sequence: CASSQDNMRDRVNEQYF.

This CDR3 reads CSARALDGGTEEQYF. CDR3 nucleotides: TGCAGTGCTAGAGCTTTGGACGGAGGAACGGAGGAGCAGTACTTC. This rearrangement joins TRBV20-1 to TRBJ2-4; tentative D call: TRBD2 (5 bases). Trimming took 1 base from V and 13 from J, leaving 23 bases between them. Germline CDR1 DFQATT, CDR2 SNEGSKA (reference sequence). The CDR3 loop spans 15 amino acids.

This clonotype was observed a few times. J is TRBJ1-6 and V is TRBV3-1, with D possibly TRBD1 on 6 matching bases. V dropped 4 bases and J dropped 10 bases, with 20 bases sitting between them. In germline, CDR1 is LGHDT, CDR2 YNNKEL (reference sequence). The CDR3 spans 16 residues. The CDR3 sequence is CASSLGTPVTRSPLHF. CDR3 in DNA: TGTGCCAGCAGCCTTGGGACACCAGTAACACGCTCACCCCTCCACTTT. Variable domain in full (rest from reference TRBV3-1 and TRBJ1-6): DTAVSQTPKYLVTQMGNDKSIKCEQNLGHDTMYWYKQDSKKFLKIMFSYNNKELIINETVPNRFSPKSPDKAHLNLHINSLELGDSAVYFCASSLGTPVTRSPLHFGNGTRLTVT.

A remark on this clonotype: A much more abundant neighbour one base away suggests this may be a read error. This chain links TRBV3-1 with TRBJ2-7; D is unresolved. This CDR3 has 13 residues. From germline, CDR1 is LGHDT and CDR2 YNNKEL (reference sequence). The CDR3 sequence: CACSQVPDYEQYF. The CDR3 DNA reads TGTGCCTGCAGCCAAGTACCAGACTACGAGCAGTACTTC.

V and J are TRBV12-3 or TRBV12-4 and TRBJ2-3; 8 bases match TRBD1. The CDR3 covers 15 residues. The J segment lost 2 bases and the V segment lost 3 bases, leaving 4 bases of the junction unmatched. DNA of the CDR3: TGTGCCAGCAGTTTGCAGGGGGCCCCCACAGATACGCAGTATTTT. Its translation is CASSLQGAPTDTQYF.

This clonotype was detected only a few times. This sequence joins TRBV27 and TRBJ1-2, with D possibly being TRBD1 (6 bases). CDR1 is MNHEY, CDR2 SMNVEV, per germline (reference sequence). Between the trimmed V and J ends, which lost 4 bases and 6 bases, there was a span of 18 bases. The CDR3 is 15 residues long. This CDR3 reads CASSSLNLDSDGYTF. The CDR3 nucleotides are TGTGCCAGCAGTTCCCTAAACTTGGACAGCGATGGCTACACCTTC.

This clonotype has more than one count but fewer than ten. The J gene is TRBJ1-5, the V gene TRBV4-2; D remains unclear. This CDR3 is 15 amino acids long. Trimming left V 0 bases short and J 3 bases short, with 9 bases between. In germline, CDR1 is LGHNA, CDR2 YNFKEQ. Here the CDR3 DNA reads TGTGCCAGCAGCCAAGAACACACCGTCAATCAGCCCCAGCATTTT. Protein sequence: CASSQEHTVNQPQHF.

This clonotype was counted only a few times. This may come from a read error, since a much larger clone is one base off. CDR3 nucleotide sequence: TGCAGTGCCGACGGAAGACTAGCGGGGTTATACAATGAGCAGTACTTC. This encodes CSADGRLAGLYNEQYF. The chain combines TRBV20-1 with TRBJ2-5; 11 positions agree with TRBD2. The CDR3 spans 16 residues. V lost 6 bases, J lost 11 bases, and 20 bases stayed unmatched. CDR1 is DFQATT and CDR2 is SNEGSKA in the germline V gene (reference sequence).

The sample holds many counts of this clonotype. The gene calls are TRBV7-2 and TRBJ2-7; 10 bases map to TRBD2. Germline V gene sequence: CDR1 SGHTA, CDR2 FQGNSA. Trimming at V came to 5 bases and at J to 5 bases, leaving 9 bases not matched to a gene. The CDR3 contains 15 residues. Here the CDR3 DNA reads TGTGCCAGCAGCCATAGAAGGACTAGCGGTAACGAGCAGTACTTC. Translated, it gives CASSHRRTSGNEQYF.

This clonotype has a handful of counts. The rearrangement joins TRBV6-1 to TRBJ2-3, with 15 bases fitting TRBD2. The junction had 2 bases not matched to a gene; V was cut back by 1 base and J by 3 bases. The CDR3 sequence is 17 residues long. The V gene's germline CDR1 is MNHNS and CDR2 SASEGT. The CDR3 DNA sequence: TGTGCCAGCAGTGAAGGGACTAGCGGGGGGGTAACAGATACGCAGTATTTT. Protein sequence: CASSEGTSGGVTDTQYF.

Only a few counts were recorded for this clonotype. A much bigger clone sits one base away, suggesting this may be a read error. The CDR3 is CASSYGLEGRYGYTF. In DNA form, the CDR3 reads TGTGCCAGCAGTTACGGTCTAGAGGGTCGCTATGGCTACACCTTC. J is TRBJ1-2 and V is TRBV6-6; the D is unclear. Trimming took off 2 bases at V and 4 bases at J, with 14 bases between the two ends. Germline values: CDR1 MNHNY, CDR2 SVGAGI (reference sequence). This CDR3 spans 15 amino acids.

In this sample, this clonotype turned up many times. The chain carries TRBV9 and TRBJ1-2; D not certain. V shed 3 bases and J shed 8 bases, with 14 bases lying between them. The CDR3 has 13 amino acids. The V gene's germline CDR1 is SGDLS and CDR2 YYNGEE. As DNA, the CDR3 is TGTGCCAGCAGCGCGACCCCCACGGGCGGCTACACCTTC. Residues: CASSATPTGGYTF.

This clonotype was recorded many times. The CDR3 here is CASSPNPETQYF. CDR3 bases: TGTGCCAGCAGCCCCAACCCAGAGACCCAGTACTTC. The rearrangement uses TRBV12-3 or TRBV12-4 and TRBJ2-5; D ambiguous. This CDR3 has 12 amino acids. Trimming shortened V by 6 bases and J by 4 bases, and 9 bases separated the two germline ends.

This clonotype has a count of ten or more. This CDR3 is CATSDRGQTYEQYF. The CDR3 DNA reads TGTGCCACCAGTGACCGTGGACAGACCTACGAGCAGTACTTC. The chain couples TRBV24-1 to TRBJ2-7; possibly TRBD1 for D (6 bases). Germline V gives CDR1 KGHDR, CDR2 SFDVKD. V lost 4 bases, J lost 2 bases, and 11 bases lay in between. This CDR3 region has 14 residues.

The chain is built from TRBV20-1 and TRBJ2-1; 7 nucleotides line up with TRBD2. The CDR3 has 13 amino acids. The V and J ends lost 0 bases and 12 bases, in that order; junction bases with no gene match: 8. CDR1 DFQATT and CDR2 SNEGSKA come from the germline V gene (reference sequence). This CDR3 is CSARDLGGVLQFF. The CDR3 nucleotides are TGCAGTGCTAGAGATTTGGGAGGGGTCCTGCAGTTCTTC.

Comments on this clonotype: Being one base from a much bigger clone, this may be a read error. The chain has TRBV2 and TRBJ2-5; TRBD1 matches at 12 bases. The V segment lost 6 bases and the J segment 5 bases; nucleotides outside the gene matches: 7. Germline values: CDR1 SNHLY, CDR2 FYNNEI. This CDR3 contains 15 residues. CDR3: CASRAGTGGEETQYF. The CDR3 region has the DNA TGTGCCAGCAGGGCCGGGACAGGGGGCGAGGAGACCCAGTACTTC.

This clonotype was seen more than once but under ten times. CDR3 in amino acids: CASSEVSGGALNEQYF. The CDR3 bases are TGCGCCAGCAGCGAGGTTAGCGGGGGGGCTCTCAATGAGCAGTACTTC. The chain joins TRBV5-1 to TRBJ2-7; TRBD2 agrees at 11 bases. Germline V gene sequence: CDR1 SGHRS, CDR2 YFSETQ. With 4 bases clipped from V and 7 bases from J, the junction kept 13 bases outside the gene matches. This CDR3 has 16 residues.

CDR3 in DNA: TGCGCCAGCAGCCCGTATAGGGCTACTGGGGCCAACGTCCTGACTTTC. Amino acids: CASSPYRATGANVLTF. The chain carries TRBV5-1 and TRBJ2-6; D ambiguous. V lost 4 bases, J lost 2 bases, and 13 bases lay in between. CDR1 is SGHRS, CDR2 YFSETQ, per germline. The CDR3 has 16 residues.